Listed below are T cell receptor beta chains from one sample, sequenced in a study of blood T cell repertoires in COVID-19. Data came from immunoSEQ multiplex PCR; TCRdb stores just in-frame clones and leaves some out. The table includes fewer than 250,000 clones, 84% detected once. Source material: PBMCs or T cells enriched from blood (not recorded which). Receptors originate from a woman in her 30s who had been exposed to COVID-19. Both conserved end residues are part of each CDR3. D genes are given only for firm matches. Some rows mark clone size as missing; the rest say once, few, many or name a class of expanded clone.

j_gene,abundance,v_gene,d_gene,CDR3aa,CDR3nt
TRBJ2-7,.,TRBV29-1,.,CSVAGTHTSQGPYEQYF,TGCAGCGTAGCCGGGACACACACCTCTCAGGGGCCCTACGAGCAGTACTTC
TRBJ2-7,.,TRBV5-1,.,CASSLLPLASVPYEQYF,TGCGCCAGCAGCTTGTTACCCCTGGCTAGCGTTCCCTACGAGCAGTACTTC
TRBJ1-1,.,TRBV11-2,.,CASSVDAGFKTEAFF,TGTGCCAGCAGCGTTGATGCAGGGTTTAAGACTGAAGCTTTCTTT
TRBJ1-5,.,TRBV4-1,.,CASSQEGGGHQPQHF,TGCGCCAGCAGCCAAGAGGGCGGAGGGCATCAGCCCCAGCATTTT
TRBJ1-1,.,TRBV7-9,.,CASRGGTEAFF,TGTGCCAGCCGCGGGGGGACTGAAGCTTTCTTT
TRBJ2-1,once,TRBV19,.,CASSISGVYNEQFF,TGTGCCAGTAGTATCTCGGGGGTATACAATGAGCAGTTCTTC
TRBJ1-1,.,TRBV29-1,.,CSVGGGTEAFF,TGCAGCGTGGGGGGAGGGACTGAAGCTTTCTTT
TRBJ2-5,.,TRBV12-3/TRBV12-4,.,CASRAIEETQYF,TGTGCCAGCAGGGCCATTGAAGAGACCCAGTACTTC
TRBJ1-2,.,TRBV9,.,CASSRRSGGAGPEGYTF,TGTGCCAGCAGTCGAAGATCGGGGGGCGCAGGACCTGAAGGCTACACCTTC
TRBJ1-5,.,TRBV6-5,.,CASSTGTTNQPQHF,TGTGCCAGCAGTACGGGGACAACCAATCAGCCCCAGCATTTT
TRBJ2-1,many,TRBV6-5,TRBD2,CASSKPSGGDEQFF,TGTGCCAGCAGTAAACCTAGCGGGGGGGATGAGCAGTTCTTC
TRBJ1-2,.,TRBV7-9,TRBD1,CASSLRDREGTHTF,TGTGCCAGCAGCTTACGGGACAGGGAAGGGACCCACACCTTC
TRBJ2-7,.,TRBV13,TRBD2,CASSLGTSGYYEQYF,TGTGCCAGCAGCTTAGGGACTAGCGGCTACTACGAGCAGTACTTC
TRBJ1-1,.,TRBV12-5,.,CASGFGGVGIF,TGTGCTAGTGGTTTCGGGGGAGTTGGCATCTTT
TRBJ1-2,.,TRBV4-1,TRBD1,CASSHRTGNGYTF,TGCGCCAGCAGCCACCGGACAGGGAATGGCTACACCTTC
TRBJ2-3,.,TRBV6-2/TRBV6-3,TRBD2,CASSYSGGADTQYF,TGTGCCAGCAGCTATAGCGGGGGGGCAGATACGCAGTATTTT
TRBJ1-2,few,TRBV5-4,.,CASSPQGENYGYTF,TGTGCCAGCAGCCCACAGGGAGAAAACTATGGCTACACCTTC
TRBJ2-1,.,TRBV6-5,.,CASRSTGTTHEQFF,TGTGCCAGCAGATCTACGGGAACAACACACGAGCAGTTCTTC
TRBJ2-6,.,TRBV18,TRBD2,CASSPTLAGAGANVLTF,TGTGCCAGCTCACCGACACTAGCGGGGGCTGGGGCCAACGTCCTGACTTTC
TRBJ2-7,.,TRBV7-2,TRBD2,CASSPTSGGTYEQYF,TGTGCCAGCAGCCCGACTAGCGGGGGAACCTACGAGCAGTACTTC
TRBJ1-1,.,TRBV5-5,TRBD1,CASSWSVTGVNTEAFF,TGTGCCAGCAGCTGGAGCGTCACAGGGGTGAACACTGAAGCTTTCTTT
TRBJ2-7,.,TRBV6-2/TRBV6-3,.,CASSYSVGLSYEQYF,TGTGCCAGCAGTTACTCGGTCGGGTTATCCTACGAGCAGTACTTC
TRBJ1-1,.,TRBV5-4,.,CASGIGRTEAFF,TGTGCCAGCGGGATAGGGAGAACTGAAGCTTTCTTT
TRBJ1-3,.,TRBV4-1,.,CASSQVSGWSAPRSGNTIYF,TGCGCCAGCAGCCAAGTAAGCGGGTGGAGCGCTCCACGCTCTGGAAACACCATATATTTT
TRBJ1-5,once,TRBV6-5,TRBD1,CASSFDRGFQPQHF,TGTGCCAGCAGCTTCGACAGGGGTTTTCAGCCCCAGCATTTT
TRBJ1-1,.,TRBV12-5,TRBD1,CASGFQGQGNTEAFF,TGTGCTAGTGGTTTCCAAGGACAGGGCAACACTGAAGCTTTCTTT
TRBJ2-7,.,TRBV4-2,TRBD2,CASSQSFAGDYEQYF,TGTGCCAGCAGCCAGAGCTTTGCGGGGGACTACGAGCAGTACTTC
TRBJ2-5,.,TRBV4-2,TRBD2,CASSQSATSGGWSQETQYF,TGTGCCAGCAGCCAATCCGCGACTAGCGGGGGTTGGTCCCAAGAGACCCAGTACTTC
TRBJ1-5,.,TRBV11-2,.,CASSFAYQPQHF,TGTGCCAGCAGCTTCGCGTATCAGCCCCAGCATTTT
TRBJ2-5,.,TRBV29-1,.,CSVDSRGRGETQYF,TGCAGCGTTGATAGTAGGGGCCGAGGAGAGACCCAGTACTTC
TRBJ2-5,.,TRBV5-1,TRBD1,CASSSRDRQETQYF,TGCGCCAGCAGCTCCCGGGACAGACAAGAGACCCAGTACTTC
TRBJ2-1,once,TRBV3-1/TRBV3-2,.,CASSQEVWQYNEQFF,TGTGCCAGCAGCCAAGAGGTTTGGCAGTACAATGAGCAGTTCTTC
TRBJ2-5,.,TRBV9,.,CASSVVGRSETQYF,TGTGCCAGCAGCGTAGTTGGCAGATCAGAGACCCAGTACTTC
TRBJ2-7,once,TRBV5-1,.,CASSLETAGYEQYF,TGCGCCAGCAGCTTGGAGACAGCGGGCTACGAGCAGTACTTC
TRBJ2-7,.,TRBV5-1,.,CASRIVGAGYEQYF,TGCGCCAGCAGGATTGTTGGTGCGGGCTACGAGCAGTACTTC
TRBJ1-2,.,TRBV12-3/TRBV12-4,TRBD1,CASRLDREGGYTF,TGTGCCAGCAGGTTGGACAGGGAAGGTGGCTACACCTTC
TRBJ1-1,once,TRBV19,.,CASSILENTEAFF,TGTGCCAGTAGTATCCTAGAAAACACTGAAGCTTTCTTT
TRBJ1-5,.,TRBV5-5,.,CASSFGDRQYSNQPQHF,TGTGCCAGCAGCTTCGGGGATCGACAATATAGCAATCAGCCCCAGCATTTT
TRBJ2-2,.,TRBV2,.,CASSENGAGTGELFF,TGTGCCAGCAGTGAAAACGGGGCGGGGACCGGGGAGCTGTTTTTT
TRBJ1-2,.,TRBV7-6,.,CASSLAQNYGYTF,TGTGCCAGCAGCTTAGCGCAGAACTATGGCTACACCTTC
TRBJ1-2,.,TRBV4-3,.,CASSQDAVIYGYTF,TGCGCCAGCAGCCAAGACGCAGTTATCTATGGCTACACCTTC
TRBJ2-2,.,TRBV24-1,TRBD2,CATSDSGGDTGELFF,TGTGCCACCAGTGATTCGGGGGGGGACACCGGGGAGCTGTTTTTT
TRBJ1-1,.,TRBV7-3,.,CASSRPDTWSGTEAFF,TGTGCCAGCAGCAGGCCCGACACCTGGTCAGGCACTGAAGCTTTCTTT
TRBJ1-1,.,TRBV7-8,TRBD1,CASSTGRPEAFF,TGTGCCAGTTCGACAGGGCGCCCTGAAGCTTTCTTT
TRBJ2-7,.,TRBV18,.,CASSPGPRGSTYEQYF,TGTGCCAGCTCACCCGGGCCTAGGGGTTCGACCTACGAGCAGTACTTC
TRBJ2-7,.,TRBV6-2/TRBV6-3,TRBD1,CASSRTGGRDEQYF,TGTGCCAGCAGCCGGACAGGGGGAAGGGACGAGCAGTACTTC
TRBJ1-2,.,TRBV13,TRBD1,CASSSWGQGDSAGYTF,TGTGCCAGCAGCTCCTGGGGACAGGGGGATAGTGCGGGCTACACCTTC
TRBJ1-1,.,TRBV30,.,CAWSVHPQGAFF,TGTGCCTGGAGTGTACATCCGCAGGGAGCTTTCTTT
TRBJ1-1,.,TRBV27,TRBD1,CASSFGQGALTEAFF,TGTGCCAGCAGTTTTGGACAGGGGGCGTTAACTGAAGCTTTCTTT
TRBJ2-1,.,TRBV29-1,TRBD2,CSVLGGLAGYNEQFF,TGCAGCGTTCTGGGGGGACTAGCGGGTTACAATGAGCAGTTCTTC
TRBJ2-1,.,TRBV7-6,TRBD2,CASSLFAGVSSYNEQFF,TGTGCCAGCAGCTTATTTGCGGGGGTAAGCTCCTACAATGAGCAGTTCTTC
TRBJ1-4,.,TRBV9,.,CASSVAGLGEKLFF,TGTGCCAGCAGCGTAGCAGGCCTGGGTGAAAAACTGTTTTTT
TRBJ2-5,.,TRBV5-1,TRBD2,CASSSNPSGGQETQYF,TGCGCCAGCAGCAGCAATCCTAGCGGGGGGCAAGAGACCCAGTACTTC